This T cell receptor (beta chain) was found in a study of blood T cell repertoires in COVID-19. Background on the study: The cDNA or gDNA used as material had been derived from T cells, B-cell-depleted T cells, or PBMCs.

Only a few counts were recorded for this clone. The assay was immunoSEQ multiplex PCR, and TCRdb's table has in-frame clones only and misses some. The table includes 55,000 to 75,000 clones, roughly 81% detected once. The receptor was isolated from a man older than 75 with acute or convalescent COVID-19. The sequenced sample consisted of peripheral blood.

CDR3 sequence (DNA): TGCGCCAGCCAAGCAGGACTAGCGGGGGACAATGAGCAGTTCTTC. It codes for CASQAGLAGDNEQFF. V usage is TRBV5-1 and J usage is TRBJ2-1, with TRBD2 identical over 13 bases. Germline assignment: CDR1 SGHRS and CDR2 YFSETQ. This CDR3 has 15 amino acids. The ends lost 7 bases at V and 5 bases at J; junction bases unmatched: 6. Complete variable domain (other parts from reference TRBV5-1 and TRBJ2-1): KAGVTQTPRYLIKTRGQQVTLSCSPISGHRSVSWYQQTPGQGLQFLFEYFSETQRNKGNFPGRFSGRQFSNSRSEMNVSTLELGDSALYLCASQAGLAGDNEQFFGPGTRLTVL.